The clone carrying this T cell receptor (beta chain) has a single count. 60 Vbeta and 13 Jbeta primers were used in PCR. Clones were read by immunoSEQ multiplex PCR, and TCRdb kept only the in-frame ones, dropping some. The table shows around 150,000 clones, with just under 85% occurring only once. Germline V gives CDR1 MDHEN, CDR2 SYDVKM. The CDR3 is 13 residues long. V was shortened by 2 bases and J by 9 bases, with 11 bases between the two germline ends. This record comes from a study of cytomegalovirus exposure and HLA in healthy donors. The chain employs TRBV28 and TRBJ2-1, with D perhaps matching TRBD2 (5 bases). The source is a man younger than 45 in good health and CMV-seropositive. The sequenced sample consisted of PBMCs. The CDR3 DNA sequence: TGTGCCAGCAGTTTACCGGGGTCGGTTGAGCAGTTCTTC. Its protein product is CASSLPGSVEQFF. Variable domain in full (rest from reference TRBV28 and TRBJ2-1): DVKVTQSSRYLVKRTGEKVFLECVQDMDHENMFWYRQDPGLGLRLIYFSYDVKMKEKGDIPEGYSVSREKKERFSLILESASTNQTSMYLCASSLPGSVEQFFGPGTRLTVL.